Each of the 23 T cell receptor beta chains below was sequenced from the same sample in a study of T-cell memory formation after mild COVID-19. In TCRdb, the 5' RACE reads were re-called with MiXCR into one record per CDR3 protein. The sample comprises about 270,000 distinct CDR3 sequences, 16% of which are singletons, and approximately 25% rests with the top ten. Sample: PBMCs or a T cell subset sorted from them (not recorded which). Receptor source: a man younger than 30 who had mild COVID-19 (a few samples of this study predate the infection). Cell type and time point are not known.

The rearrangement links TRBV12-3 or TRBV12-4 to TRBJ2-5; 7 bases agree with TRBD1. The CDR3 totals 15 residues. The junction had 5 bases not matched to a gene; V was cut back by 4 bases and J by 0 bases. The CDR3 here is CASSWGQKNQETQYF. CDR3 bases: TGTGCCAGCAGTTGGGGACAGAAGAACCAAGAGACCCAGTACTTC.

This clonotype has ten or more counts. V gene TRBV18 combines with J gene TRBJ2-5; 13 nucleotides line up with TRBD2. There are 18 residues in the CDR3. V lost 3 bases and J lost 4; bases outside the gene matches: 11. Germline V gene sequence: CDR1 KGHSH, CDR2 LQKENI. The CDR3 nucleotides are TGTGCCAGCTCACCGCCAGGACTAGCGGGGGACAGTCTAGAGACCCAGTACTTC. It codes for CASSPPGLAGDSLETQYF. Drawing the rest from reference TRBV18 and TRBJ2-5, the complete variable domain is NAGVMQNPRHLVRRRGQEARLRCSPMKGHSHVYWYRQLPEEGLKFMVYLQKENIIDESGMPKERFSAEFPKEGPSILRIQQVVRGDSAAYFCASSPPGLAGDSLETQYFGPGTRLLVL.

The chain couples TRBV6-2 or TRBV6-3 to TRBJ2-3; no definite D call. This CDR3 region has 11 residues. Germline CDR1 MNHEY, CDR2 SVGEGT. Trimming removed 6 bases at V and 7 bases at J, with 8 bases between. DNA for the CDR3: TGTGCCAGCAGCCTAGACAATACGCAGTATTTT. The encoded protein is CASSLDNTQYF.

This clonotype was detected a few times. V is TRBV3-1 and J is TRBJ2-5, with D perhaps assigned TRBD1 or TRBD2 (6 bases each). The CDR3 covers 13 residues. Trimming took 4 bases from V and 7 from J, leaving 13 bases between them. CDR1 LGHDT and CDR2 YNNKEL come from the germline V gene (reference sequence). The CDR3, as DNA: TGTGCCAGCAGCCGGAGGGGGATGGGGACCCAGTACTTC. It translates to CASSRRGMGTQYF.

The rearrangement uses TRBV12-5 and TRBJ2-7; 7 bases line up with TRBD1. This CDR3 has 11 residues. Germline CDR1 reads LGHNT; CDR2 reads FRNRAP. Germline trimming cut 6 bases from V and 6 bases from J; bases unmatched to any gene: 2. The CDR3 here is CASGTGFEQYV. CDR3 nucleotide sequence: TGTGCTAGTGGGACAGGGTTCGAGCAGTACGTC.

This clonotype was observed a few times. The chain carries TRBV7-6 and TRBJ2-5; the D gene is possibly TRBD2 (6 bases). The CDR3 is 15 residues long. Trimming took off 7 bases at V and 1 base at J, with 16 bases between the two ends. CDR1 SGHVS and CDR2 FNYEAQ come from the germline V gene. The CDR3 spells CASTARDLRQETQYF. Written as DNA, the CDR3 is TGTGCCAGCACCGCGCGGGACTTGCGCCAAGAGACCCAGTACTTC.

Many counts were recorded for this clonotype. The chain joins TRBV11-2 to TRBJ2-2; D remains unclear. Germline CDR1 SGHAT, CDR2 FQNNGV. This CDR3 spans 12 amino acids. Trimming removed 1 base at V and 6 bases at J, with 3 bases between. In DNA, the CDR3 is TGTGCCAGCAGCTTAGGGGCCGGGGAGCTGTTTTTT. Translation gives CASSLGAGELFF. Combining the CDR3 with reference TRBV11-2 and TRBJ2-2 gives the whole variable domain EAGVAQSPRYKIIEKRQSVAFWCNPISGHATLYWYQQILGQGPKLLIQFQNNGVVDDSQLPKDRFSAERLKGVDSTLKIQPAKLEDSAVYLCASSLGAGELFFGEGSRLTVL.

This clonotype turned up a few times. The J gene is TRBJ1-4, the V gene TRBV7-9; no firm D call. Germline lookup yields CDR1 SEHNR and CDR2 FQNEAQ (reference sequence). The CDR3 sequence is 16 residues long. V shed 5 bases and J shed 4 bases, with 17 bases lying between them. CDR3 protein: CASSHAPGPGNEKLFF. For the CDR3, the DNA is TGTGCCAGCAGCCACGCCCCTGGTCCGGGTAATGAAAAACTGTTTTTT. The variable domain in full, completed from reference TRBV7-9 and TRBJ1-4, reads DTGVSQNPRHKITKRGQNVTFRCDPISEHNRLYWYRQTLGQGPEFLTYFQNEAQLEKSRLLSDRFSAERPKGSFSTLEIQRTEQGDSAMYLCASSHAPGPGNEKLFFGSGTQLSVL.

This rearrangement joins TRBV18 to TRBJ2-7; TRBD1 agrees at 9 bases. From germline, CDR1 is KGHSH and CDR2 LQKENI. V shed 0 bases and J 6 bases; nucleotides not matched to a gene: 6. The CDR3 sequence is 15 residues long. The CDR3 is CASSPPTGGFGEQYV. The CDR3 DNA sequence: TGTGCCAGCTCACCACCTACAGGGGGCTTTGGCGAGCAGTACGTC.

This clonotype was detected a few times. The CDR3 sequence: CASSLGQGPYEQYF. The CDR3 DNA reads TGTGCCAGCAGCCTTGGGCAGGGCCCCTACGAGCAGTACTTC. This chain uses TRBV9 with TRBJ2-7; TRBD1 is a possible D gene (5 bases). The CDR3 contains 14 residues. Per germline, CDR1 SGDLS and CDR2 YYNGEE. V was shortened by 4 bases and J by 2 bases, with 13 bases between the two germline ends.

This clonotype was picked up a small number of times. The gene calls are TRBV7-2 and TRBJ1-1, with TRBD1 matching over 7 bases. The CDR3 extends over 13 amino acids. The V gene end was trimmed by 4 bases and the J gene end by 5 bases; junction bases not matched to a gene: 4. Germline CDR1 and CDR2: SGHTA and FQGNSA. The CDR3, as DNA: TGTGCCAGCAGCTCGGACAGGACGACTGAAGCTTTCTTT. This encodes CASSSDRTTEAFF.

The J gene is TRBJ2-7, the V gene TRBV28; no reliable D call. The CDR3 has 11 amino acids. CDR1 and CDR2 (germline): MDHEN, SYDVKM. Trimming took off 5 bases at V and 12 bases at J, with 14 bases between the two ends. The CDR3 sequence is CASSSPPRWYV. For the CDR3, the DNA is TGTGCCAGCAGTAGCCCCCCTAGGTGGTACGTC.

This clonotype was observed a handful of times. The chain recombines TRBV12-3 or TRBV12-4 with TRBJ2-5; D possibly corresponds to TRBD2 (7 bases). The CDR3 contains 14 residues. Trimming left V 5 bases short and J 6 bases short, with 16 bases between. The CDR3 DNA reads TGTGCCAGCAGTAGGAGGGGGGGCTTACAGACCCAGTACTTC. This codes for CASSRRGGLQTQYF.

This clonotype was recorded a few times. V is TRBV30 and J is TRBJ2-3; the D gene is possibly TRBD2 (6 bases). CDR1 and CDR2 (germline): GTSNPN, SVGIG (reference sequence). Trimming cost V 5 bases and J 8 bases, with 8 bases left between them. The CDR3 covers 10 residues. The CDR3 loop reads CAWGRSTQYF. The CDR3 coding sequence is TGTGCCTGGGGGAGGAGTACGCAGTATTTT.

The chain has TRBV3-1 and TRBJ1-2; 10 bases line up with TRBD1. Germline CDR1 LGHDT, CDR2 YNNKEL (reference sequence). The CDR3 covers 13 residues. Germline trimming cut 6 bases from V and 5 bases from J; bases unmatched to any gene: 3. The CDR3, as DNA: TGTGCCAGCAGTATGGACAGGGGGTATGGCTACACCTTC. Translation: CASSMDRGYGYTF.

This chain uses TRBV7-2 with TRBJ1-2; D gene ambiguous. Germline V gene data show CDR1 as SGHTA and CDR2 as FQGNSA. This CDR3 is built from 13 residues. V lost 4 bases to trimming and J lost 6 bases, with 12 bases between them. CDR3 DNA: TGTGCCAGCAGCTATGGCCTAGGAGATGGCTACACCTTC. Translation: CASSYGLGDGYTF. Complete variable domain (other parts from reference TRBV7-2 and TRBJ1-2): GAGVSQSPSNKVTEKGKDVELRCDPISGHTALYWYRQSLGQGLEFLIYFQGNSAPDKSGLPSDRFSAERTGGSVSTLTIQRTQQEDSAVYLCASSYGLGDGYTFGSGTRLTVV.

The rearrangement joins TRBV18 to TRBJ1-3, with D possibly TRBD1 on 6 matching bases. Germline-derived CDR1 and CDR2 are KGHSH and LQKENI. The CDR3 is made up of 21 amino acids. V dropped 0 bases and J dropped 0 bases, with 24 bases sitting between them. CDR3 in amino acids: CASSPPRGDGVHPSSGNTIYF. CDR3 in DNA: TGTGCCAGCTCACCACCGAGGGGGGACGGAGTTCATCCAAGCTCTGGAAACACCATATATTTT.

The V call is TRBV5-1, the J call TRBJ2-5; 8 bases are shared with TRBD1. The V gene end was trimmed by 0 bases and the J gene end by 1 base; junction bases not matched to a gene: 2. The CDR3 loop spans 15 amino acids. Germline V gives CDR1 SGHRS, CDR2 YFSETQ. This CDR3 is CASSLETGGQETQYF. Here the CDR3 DNA reads TGCGCCAGCAGCTTGGAAACAGGGGGCCAAGAGACCCAGTACTTC.

Ten or more counts support this clonotype. This chain links TRBV9 with TRBJ2-3; a possible D gene is TRBD1 (6 bases). This CDR3 is built from 15 residues. Germline V gene lookup returns CDR1 SGDLS and CDR2 YYNGEE. V was pared by 2 bases and J by 4 bases, with 14 bases between. The CDR3 protein is CASSVGASQADTQYF. The CDR3 region has the DNA TGTGCCAGCAGCGTGGGGGCTTCTCAGGCAGATACGCAGTATTTT.

This clonotype was detected only a few times. The chain carries TRBV7-9 and TRBJ2-1; a weak D match, TRBD1 (5 bases). Germline V lookup: CDR1 SEHNR, CDR2 FQNEAQ (reference sequence). The V end was cut by 0 bases, the J end by 7 bases, with 7 bases between. The CDR3 totals 13 residues. The CDR3 protein is CASSLARVNEQFF. CDR3 nucleotide sequence: TGTGCCAGCAGCTTAGCCAGGGTTAATGAGCAGTTCTTC.

This clonotype was seen a handful of times. The chain has TRBV5-1 and TRBJ2-5; TRBD2 matches at 15 bases. V lost 3 bases, J lost 0 bases, and 6 bases stayed unmatched. The CDR3 spans 18 residues. From germline, CDR1 is SGHRS and CDR2 YFSETQ. The CDR3 DNA reads TGCGCCAGCAGCTCATCCGGGACTAGCGGGGGGTACCAAGAGACCCAGTACTTC. This sequence encodes CASSSSGTSGGYQETQYF.

The rearrangement links TRBV11-2 to TRBJ2-4; D not resolved. The germline V and J ends were trimmed by 6 bases and 0 bases, with 6 bases remaining between them. The CDR3 is made up of 13 amino acids. The germline V gene encodes CDR1 SGHAT and CDR2 FQNNGV. The CDR3 bases are TGTGCCAGCAGGGGCATAGCCAAAAACATTCAGTACTTC. As protein: CASRGIAKNIQYF.

This chain joins TRBV3-1 and TRBJ2-7; the match to TRBD2 covers 8 bases. CDR3 length: 14 amino acids. Trimming took 1 base from V and 6 from J; bases not matched to a gene: 5. Germline CDR1 is LGHDT and CDR2 is YNNKEL (reference sequence). Here the CDR3 reads CASSQGAGAFEQYV. The CDR3 DNA follows: TGTGCCAGCAGCCAAGGAGCGGGGGCATTCGAGCAGTACGTC.